This T cell receptor (beta chain) is from a study of cytomegalovirus exposure and HLA in healthy donors. Notes on the study in general: Most of the TCR beta V segments (in an earlier analysis) were productive either about 87% or about 30% of the time.

V gave up 4 bases and J gave up 2 bases, with 16 bases separating them. Germline V gives CDR1 MGHRA, CDR2 YSYEKL. CDR3 length: 16 amino acids. Regarding this clone: Its cognate antigen is unknown.

The PCR had 60 Vbeta and 13 Jbeta primers. The table came from immunoSEQ multiplex PCR; TCRdb's copy has only in-frame clones and leaves some out. The data show more than 100,000 clones, 72% seen once. The sample was PBMCs. The V and J genes are TRBV4-1 and TRBJ2-3; D remains ambiguous. This TCR was recovered from a man over 45 in good health and CMV-seropositive. The CDR3: CASSRTPGSTTDTQYF. DNA of the CDR3: TGCGCCAGCAGCCGCACTCCTGGTAGCACCACAGATACGCAGTATTTT.